The 3 T cell receptor beta chains given below trace back to one sample, sequenced in a study of human T cells and chemical hapten exposure. From the 5' RACE reads, TCRdb called clonotypes with MiXCR, one entry per CDR3 protein. The sample yields over 70,000 distinct CDR3 sequences, 15% to 20% seen once. The template was total RNA from unfractionated whole blood. These receptors came from a female donor in good health.

This CDR3 reads CSAAPLQGSYTEAFF. For the CDR3, the DNA is TGCAGTGCTGCCCCCCTACAGGGGTCTTACACTGAAGCTTTCTTT. The chain couples TRBV20-1 to TRBJ1-1; 7 positions agree with TRBD1. Germline loops: CDR1 DFQATT, CDR2 SNEGSKA (reference sequence). This CDR3 comprises 15 residues. With 5 bases clipped from V and 3 bases from J, the junction kept 12 bases outside the gene matches.

This clonotype was observed a few times. V is TRBV6-2 or TRBV6-3 and J is TRBJ2-5; D ambiguous. The CDR3 consists of 12 residues. The germline gives CDR1 MNHEY, CDR2 SVGEGT. Trimming shortened V by 5 bases and J by 5 bases, and 9 bases separated the two germline ends. CDR3 protein: CASSRPPETQYF. The CDR3 nucleotides are TGTGCCAGCAGTCGCCCGCCGGAGACCCAGTACTTC.

J is TRBJ1-1 and V is TRBV7-2, with 7 nucleotides matching TRBD1. From germline, CDR1 is SGHTA and CDR2 FQGNSA. The J segment lost 7 bases and the V segment lost 2 bases, leaving 7 bases of the junction unmatched. The CDR3 is 14 amino acids. For the CDR3, the DNA is TGTGCCAGCAGCTTAAAAACAGGGGCGCGTGAAGCTTTCTTT. It translates to CASSLKTGAREAFF.